The clone carrying this T cell receptor (beta chain) was found a few times. Its cognate antigen is unknown. These data are taken from a study of CD8 T cells in ankylosing spondylitis. Study-wide findings and caveats: CD8+ cells made up the disease-linked clones, which were relatively rare in peripheral blood. A TCR beta motif of roughly eight highly homologous variants appeared characteristic of ankylosing spondylitis blood.

Using its own MiXCR run on the 5' RACE reads, TCRdb lists one record per CDR3 protein. The profile covers about 800,000 distinct CDR3 sequences, with 10% to 15% appearing a single time and roughly 0.51% taken by the ten largest. This clonotype was obtained from a male donor with ankylosing spondylitis. Sequencing was done on a sample of blood, either unsorted or a sorted T cell fraction (not recorded which).

CDR3 in DNA: TGTGCCAGCAGTGCTGCTTTAACAGGGATGTCCTACAATGAGCAGTTCTTC. Its translation: CASSAALTGMSYNEQFF. V and J are TRBV27 and TRBJ2-1, with D perhaps TRBD1 (6 bases). CDR1 and CDR2 (germline): MNHEY, SMNVEV (reference sequence). This CDR3 is built from 17 residues. Trimming took off 5 bases at V and 1 base at J, with 18 bases between the two ends.